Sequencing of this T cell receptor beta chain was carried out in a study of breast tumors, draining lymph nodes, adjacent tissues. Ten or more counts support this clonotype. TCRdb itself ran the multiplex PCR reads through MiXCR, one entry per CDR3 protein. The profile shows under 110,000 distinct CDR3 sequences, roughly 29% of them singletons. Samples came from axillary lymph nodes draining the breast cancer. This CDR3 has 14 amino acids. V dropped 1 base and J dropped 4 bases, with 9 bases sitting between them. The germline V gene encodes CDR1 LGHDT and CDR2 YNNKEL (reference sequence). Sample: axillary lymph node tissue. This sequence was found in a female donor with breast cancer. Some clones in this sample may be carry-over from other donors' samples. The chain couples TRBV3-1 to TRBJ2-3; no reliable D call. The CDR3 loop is CASSQGMAADTQYF. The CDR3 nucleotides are TGTGCCAGCAGCCAAGGTATGGCGGCAGATACGCAGTATTTT.